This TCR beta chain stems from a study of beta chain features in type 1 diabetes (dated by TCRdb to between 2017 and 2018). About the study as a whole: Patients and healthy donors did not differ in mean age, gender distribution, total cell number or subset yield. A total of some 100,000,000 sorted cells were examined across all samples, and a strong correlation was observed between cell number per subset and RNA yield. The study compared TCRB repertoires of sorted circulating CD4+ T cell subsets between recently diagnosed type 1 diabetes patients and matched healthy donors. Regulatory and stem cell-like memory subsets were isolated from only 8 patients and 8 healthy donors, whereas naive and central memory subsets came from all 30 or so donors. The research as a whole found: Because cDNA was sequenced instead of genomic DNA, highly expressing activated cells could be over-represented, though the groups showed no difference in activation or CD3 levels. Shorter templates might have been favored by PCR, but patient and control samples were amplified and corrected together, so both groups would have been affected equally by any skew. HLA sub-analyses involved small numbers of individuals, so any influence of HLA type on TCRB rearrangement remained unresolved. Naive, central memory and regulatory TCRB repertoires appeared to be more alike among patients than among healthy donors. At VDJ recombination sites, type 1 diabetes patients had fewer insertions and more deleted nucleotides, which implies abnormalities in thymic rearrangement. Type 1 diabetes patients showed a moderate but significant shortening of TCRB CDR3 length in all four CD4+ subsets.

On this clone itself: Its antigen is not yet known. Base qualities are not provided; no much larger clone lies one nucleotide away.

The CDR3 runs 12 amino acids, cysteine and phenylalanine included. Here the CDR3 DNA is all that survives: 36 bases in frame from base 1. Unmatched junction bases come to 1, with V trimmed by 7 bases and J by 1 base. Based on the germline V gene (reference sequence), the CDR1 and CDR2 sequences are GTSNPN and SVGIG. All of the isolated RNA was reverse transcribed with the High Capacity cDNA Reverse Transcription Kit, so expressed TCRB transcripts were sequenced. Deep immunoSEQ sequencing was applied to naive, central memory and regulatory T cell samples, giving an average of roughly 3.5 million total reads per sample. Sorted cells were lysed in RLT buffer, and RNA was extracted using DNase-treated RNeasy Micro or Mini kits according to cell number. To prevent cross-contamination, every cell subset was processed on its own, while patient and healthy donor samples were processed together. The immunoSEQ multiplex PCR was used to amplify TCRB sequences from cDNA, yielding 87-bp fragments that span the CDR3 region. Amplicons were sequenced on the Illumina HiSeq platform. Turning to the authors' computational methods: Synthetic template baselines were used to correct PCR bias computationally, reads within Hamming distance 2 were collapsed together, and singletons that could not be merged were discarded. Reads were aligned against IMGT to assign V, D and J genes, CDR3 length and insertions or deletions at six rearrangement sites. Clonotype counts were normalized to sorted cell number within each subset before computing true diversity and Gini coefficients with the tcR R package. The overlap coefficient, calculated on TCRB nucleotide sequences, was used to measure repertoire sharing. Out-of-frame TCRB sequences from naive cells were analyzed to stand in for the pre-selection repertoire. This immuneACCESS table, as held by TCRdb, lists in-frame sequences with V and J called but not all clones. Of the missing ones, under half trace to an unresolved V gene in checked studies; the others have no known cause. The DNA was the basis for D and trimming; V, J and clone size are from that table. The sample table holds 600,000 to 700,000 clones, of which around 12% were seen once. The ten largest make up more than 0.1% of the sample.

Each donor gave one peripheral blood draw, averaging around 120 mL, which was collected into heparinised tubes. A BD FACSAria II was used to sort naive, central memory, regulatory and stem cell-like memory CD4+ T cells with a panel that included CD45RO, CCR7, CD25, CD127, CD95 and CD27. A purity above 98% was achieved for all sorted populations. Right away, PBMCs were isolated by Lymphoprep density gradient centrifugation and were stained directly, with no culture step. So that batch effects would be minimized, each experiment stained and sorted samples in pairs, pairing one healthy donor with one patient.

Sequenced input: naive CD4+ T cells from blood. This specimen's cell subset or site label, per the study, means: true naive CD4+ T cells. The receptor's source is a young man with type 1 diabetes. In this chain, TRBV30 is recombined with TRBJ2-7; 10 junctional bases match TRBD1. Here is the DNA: TGTGCCTCGGGACAGGGGTCCTACGAGCAGTACTTC. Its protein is CASGQGSYEQYF.